The 25 T cell receptor beta chains reported below all come from one sample, sequenced in a study of T-cell reconstitution after alpha-beta-depleted transplantation in children. The TCRbeta library was prepared with unique molecular identifiers. MiXCR, run by TCRdb on the PCR reads, gives a single entry per CDR3 protein. The sample has about 110,000 distinct CDR3 sequences, 20% to 25% seen once; the top ten hold 10%. The sequenced sample was PBMCs, mostly from graft donor cells, obtained 180 days after TCRalphabeta/CD19-depleted stem cell transplant. The receptors derive from a male patient aged 2 to 9 who had a stem cell transplant for chronic granulomatous disease, so the T cells may come from the graft donor.

This clonotype was recorded only once. This chain uses TRBV7-2 with TRBJ1-3, with D possibly matching TRBD1 (6 bases). Germline V gene lookup returns CDR1 SGHTA and CDR2 FQGNSA. V lost 4 bases, J lost 6 bases, and 13 bases lay in between. The CDR3 is made up of 14 amino acids. This CDR3 is CASSYRDGPNTIYF. DNA of the CDR3: TGTGCCAGCAGCTACAGGGACGGCCCAAACACCATATATTTT.

The genes are TRBV5-1 and TRBJ2-5; D remains unclear. This CDR3 is 14 amino acids long. Germline assignment: CDR1 SGHRS and CDR2 YFSETQ. V lost 1 base to trimming and J lost 5 bases, with 12 bases between them. Written as DNA, the CDR3 is TGCGCCAGCAGCTTGAAGATAGGGAAGGAGACCCAGTACTTC. Translated, it gives CASSLKIGKETQYF.

This chain connects TRBV3-1 to TRBJ1-5, with D unresolved. Trimming pared 3 bases from V and 3 bases from J, leaving 6 bases between. This CDR3 comprises 13 residues. Germline assignment: CDR1 LGHDT and CDR2 YNNKEL (reference sequence). This CDR3 reads CASSQGYNQPQHF. CDR3 in DNA: TGTGCCAGCAGCCAGGGGTACAATCAGCCCCAGCATTTT. Full variable domain (outside the CDR3, taken from reference TRBV3-1 and TRBJ1-5): DTAVSQTPKYLVTQMGNDKSIKCEQNLGHDTMYWYKQDSKKFLKIMFSYNNKELIINETVPNRFSPKSPDKAHLNLHINSLELGDSAVYFCASSQGYNQPQHFGDGTRLSIL.

This clonotype was detected many times. The chain combines TRBV5-1 with TRBJ2-1, with 7 bases that match TRBD1. Germline loops: CDR1 SGHRS, CDR2 YFSETQ. The V gene end was trimmed by 0 bases and the J gene end by 1 base; junction bases not matched to a gene: 7. The CDR3 has 17 amino acids. For the CDR3, the DNA is TGCGCCAGCAGCTTGGCGAGGGGGCTGGAATCCTACAATGAGCAGTTCTTC. This codes for CASSLARGLESYNEQFF. The whole variable domain, remainder taken from reference TRBV5-1 and TRBJ2-1, is KAGVTQTPRYLIKTRGQQVTLSCSPISGHRSVSWYQQTPGQGLQFLFEYFSETQRNKGNFPGRFSGRQFSNSRSEMNVSTLELGDSALYLCASSLARGLESYNEQFFGPGTRLTVL.

This chain links TRBV5-5 with TRBJ2-3; D remains unclear. The germline CDR1 and CDR2 sequences are SGHKS and YYEKEE (reference sequence). V lost 4 bases and J 5 bases, leaving 8 bases between the germline ends. The CDR3 consists of 12 residues. The CDR3 sequence is CASSHVGDTQYF. The DNA of the CDR3 is TGTGCCAGCAGCCACGTAGGAGATACGCAGTATTTT.

Many counts were recorded for this clonotype. In nucleotides, the CDR3 is TGTGCCAGCAGCTCAAAACGGGGTCCCTTATACGAGCAGTACTTC. Its protein product is CASSSKRGPLYEQYF. This chain uses TRBV7-2 with TRBJ2-7, with D possibly matching TRBD2 (5 bases). Germline V gene data show CDR1 as SGHTA and CDR2 as FQGNSA. Trimming took 4 bases from V and 4 from J, leaving 17 bases between them. This CDR3 is 15 amino acids long.

This clonotype has only a few counts. The chain combines TRBV15 with TRBJ2-3; TRBD2 aligns across 8 bases. J lost 4 bases, V lost 3 bases, and 12 bases had no gene match. Germline V CDR1 and CDR2: LNHNV, YYDKDF (reference sequence). The CDR3 is 17 amino acids. CDR3 nucleotide sequence: TGTGCCACCAGCAGGCCCTTAGCGGGGTTGGGTCCAGATACGCAGTATTTT. It encodes CATSRPLAGLGPDTQYF.

This chain joins TRBV7-9 and TRBJ1-4; D not certain. Trimming left V 1 base short and J 8 bases short, with 14 bases between. This CDR3 has 15 amino acids. Looked up from germline, CDR1 is SEHNR and CDR2 is FQNEAQ (reference sequence). The CDR3 DNA is TGTGCCAGCAGCTTAGACAGTCTACTGCGGGAAAAACTGTTTTTT. It is translated as CASSLDSLLREKLFF.

In its sample, this clonotype was seen a few times. The rearrangement links TRBV15 to TRBJ2-5; the D is unclear. This CDR3 spans 15 amino acids. CDR1 and CDR2 from the germline V gene are LNHNV and YYDKDF (reference sequence). V lost 0 bases to trimming and J lost 2 bases, with 10 bases between them. The CDR3 coding sequence is TGTGCCACCAGCAGAGATTATAGGTCACAAGAGACCCAGTACTTC. It is translated as CATSRDYRSQETQYF.

This clonotype appeared a few times. CDR3 loop: CASSLAGSGRANEQYF. The CDR3, as DNA: TGCGCCAGCAGCTTGGCCGGGAGCGGGAGGGCCAACGAGCAGTACTTC. The chain carries TRBV5-1 and TRBJ2-7, with 10 bases fitting TRBD2. Germline V gene data show CDR1 as SGHRS and CDR2 as YFSETQ. Trimming cost V 0 bases and J 5 bases; bases outside gene matches: 8. The CDR3 totals 16 residues.

This clonotype was recorded many times. This chain uses TRBV20-1 with TRBJ2-1; D gene unclear. The V gene's germline CDR1 is DFQATT and CDR2 SNEGSKA (reference sequence). V dropped 1 base and J dropped 1 base, with 11 bases sitting between them. The CDR3 runs 15 residues. The CDR3 is CSARAGETSYNEQFF. The DNA for the CDR3 is TGCAGTGCTAGAGCAGGCGAAACTTCCTACAATGAGCAGTTCTTC.

There are many counts of this clonotype. This rearrangement joins TRBV12-3 or TRBV12-4 to TRBJ2-5; D perhaps matches TRBD1 (6 bases). CDR3 size: 13 residues. Trimming shortened V by 6 bases and J by 6 bases, and 14 bases separated the two germline ends. In DNA, the CDR3 is TGTGCCAGCAGCCCAGGGGATTCGAAGACCCAGTACTTC. As protein: CASSPGDSKTQYF.

This clonotype was recorded many times. This sequence joins TRBV7-6 and TRBJ1-4; TRBD1 matches at 8 bases. The V gene end was trimmed by 1 base and the J gene end by 5 bases; junction bases not matched to a gene: 0. The CDR3 extends over 14 amino acids. Germline CDR1 is SGHVS and CDR2 is FNYEAQ. The CDR3, as DNA: TGTGCCAGCAGCTTAGGGACAGGGAATGAAAAACTGTTTTTT. Its translation: CASSLGTGNEKLFF.

This clonotype was counted ten times or more. The rearrangement links TRBV5-1 to TRBJ2-1; D unclear. Trimming left V 0 bases short and J 5 bases short, with 15 bases between. The CDR3 totals 16 residues. Per the germline V gene, CDR1 is SGHRS and CDR2 is YFSETQ. This chain's CDR3 is CASSLGDASRHNEQFF. Here the CDR3 DNA reads TGCGCCAGCAGCTTGGGGGATGCTTCCCGACACAATGAGCAGTTCTTC.

Ten or more counts support this clonotype. This chain joins TRBV7-2 and TRBJ2-7; a possible D gene is TRBD2 (6 bases). This CDR3 has 16 residues. From germline, CDR1 is SGHTA and CDR2 FQGNSA. V shed 1 base and J shed 6 bases, with 19 bases lying between them. Here the CDR3 DNA reads TGTGCCAGCAGCTTAGACGGGCTCCGGGGGATTAGCGAGCAGTACTTC. Encoded protein: CASSLDGLRGISEQYF.

This clonotype was counted at least ten times. This chain connects TRBV6-1 to TRBJ2-3; D is unclear. The CDR3 covers 16 residues. Germline assignment: CDR1 MNHNS and CDR2 SASEGT. V was trimmed by 3 bases and J by 4 bases, leaving 17 bases between them. The DNA for the CDR3 is TGTGCCAGCAGTGACCCTTCCAGAGCGTCTTCAGATACGCAGTATTTT. Protein: CASSDPSRASSDTQYF.

This clonotype was seen many times. The chain combines TRBV28 with TRBJ2-3; no firm D call. CDR1 and CDR2 from the germline V gene are MDHEN and SYDVKM. The V and J ends lost 4 bases and 0 bases respectively, with 14 bases between them. The CDR3 is 16 residues long. Here the CDR3 DNA reads TGTGCCAGCAGTTCCTATAGTGGCAGAAGCACAGATACGCAGTATTTT. This codes for CASSSYSGRSTDTQYF.

This clonotype was detected ten times or more. The chain couples TRBV20-1 to TRBJ2-1; possibly TRBD2 for D (6 bases). The V end lost 4 bases, the J end lost 0 bases, and 13 bases lay between the germline ends. The CDR3 consists of 15 residues. CDR1 and CDR2 (germline): DFQATT, SNEGSKA (reference sequence). CDR3 residues: CSAKWDFASYNEQFF. For the CDR3, the DNA is TGCAGTGCTAAATGGGACTTTGCCTCCTACAATGAGCAGTTCTTC.

This clonotype was seen more than once but under ten times. The chain combines TRBV30 with TRBJ2-1; tentative D call: TRBD1 (5 bases). Germline V CDR1 and CDR2: GTSNPN, SVGIG (reference sequence). V gave up 2 bases and J gave up 10 bases, with 15 bases separating them. This CDR3 is built from 13 residues. This CDR3 reads CAWSRQGLGEQFF. In DNA form, the CDR3 reads TGTGCCTGGAGTCGGCAGGGCCTAGGAGAGCAGTTCTTC.

The CDR3 DNA is TGTGCCAGCGGGTCAAAGAAGAGCTCCTACAATGAGCAGTTCTTC. This codes for CASGSKKSSYNEQFF. The V gene is TRBV12-3 or TRBV12-4, the J gene TRBJ2-1; D call uncertain. V was pared by 8 bases and J by 0 bases, with 14 bases between. The CDR3 has 15 amino acids.

The chain combines TRBV29-1 with TRBJ2-3; no clear D gene. The germline gives CDR1 SQVTM, CDR2 ANQGSEA. This CDR3 is 13 amino acids long. V lost 0 bases and J lost 8, with 12 bases in between. CDR3 region: CSVEDLGPGTQYF. The CDR3 DNA sequence: TGCAGCGTTGAAGATCTAGGCCCGGGTACGCAGTATTTT.

This sequence joins TRBV12-3 or TRBV12-4 and TRBJ2-4; D might be TRBD1 (6 bases). The CDR3 sequence is 15 residues long. The V end lost 3 bases, the J end lost 0 bases, and 9 bases lay between the germline ends. The CDR3 reads CASSLRGLAKNIQYF. CDR3 coding DNA: TGTGCCAGCAGTTTGAGGGGGTTAGCCAAAAACATTCAGTACTTC.

In this sample, this clonotype turned up many times. The CDR3 DNA reads as TGCAGTGCTAGAAAGGGAACCACAGATACGCAGTATTTT. Its protein product is CSARKGTTDTQYF. J is TRBJ2-3 and V is TRBV20-1; unclear D gene. From germline, CDR1 is DFQATT and CDR2 SNEGSKA (reference sequence). The CDR3 has 13 amino acids. Trimming pared 2 bases from V and 2 bases from J, leaving 8 bases between.

The V gene is TRBV7-6, the J gene TRBJ2-5; D gene uncertain. The CDR3 sequence is 12 residues long. Trimming took off 5 bases at V and 9 bases at J, with 13 bases between the two ends. Germline CDR1 is SGHVS and CDR2 is FNYEAQ. The CDR3 reads CASSASTFAQYF. CDR3 in DNA: TGTGCCAGCAGCGCTAGTACCTTCGCCCAGTACTTC.

The V and J genes are TRBV20-1 and TRBJ2-1; D possibly corresponds to TRBD2 (5 bases). V was pared by 4 bases and J by 7 bases, with 20 bases between. The CDR3 consists of 15 residues. CDR1 and CDR2 (germline): DFQATT, SNEGSKA (reference sequence). CDR3: CSATPGFFRINEQFF. CDR3 coding DNA: TGCAGTGCTACCCCGGGATTCTTCAGGATTAATGAGCAGTTCTTC.